These 25 T cell receptor beta chains were sequenced from one sample in a study of blood T cell repertoires in COVID-19. Here immunoSEQ multiplex PCR was the method, and the copy in TCRdb shows in-frame clones only, minus some. The sample includes around 160,000 clones, 75% to 90% of them seen just once. Sequenced input: PBMCs or T cells enriched from blood (not recorded which). Every receptor here comes from a woman aged 55-69 years who had recovered from COVID-19.

The chain employs TRBV19 and TRBJ1-2, with 8 nucleotides matching TRBD1. V gave up 5 bases and J gave up 11 bases; unmatched junction bases: 10. CDR1 is LNHDA and CDR2 is SQIVND in the germline V gene (reference sequence). The length of the CDR3 is 13 residues. The CDR3 reads CASSQQGTGRYTF. As DNA, the CDR3 is TGTGCCAGTAGTCAACAGGGGACAGGTCGATACACCTTC. Complete variable domain (other parts from reference TRBV19 and TRBJ1-2): DGGITQSPKYLFRKEGQNVTLSCEQNLNHDAMYWYRQDPGQGLRLIYYSQIVNDFQKGDIAEGYSVSREKKESFPLTVTSAQKNPTAFYLCASSQQGTGRYTFGSGTRLTVV.

The J gene is TRBJ2-5, the V gene TRBV5-1; 14 positions agree with TRBD2. The CDR3 is made up of 17 amino acids. Per germline, CDR1 SGHRS and CDR2 YFSETQ. Germline trimming cut 4 bases from V and 3 bases from J; bases unmatched to any gene: 8. CDR3 residues: CASSLRTSGRPEETQYF. CDR3 DNA: TGCGCCAGCAGCCTCCGGACTAGCGGGAGGCCTGAAGAGACCCAGTACTTC.

The CDR3: CASSLALTGELFF. CDR3 DNA: TGTGCCAGCAGCTTGGCACTGACCGGGGAGCTGTTTTTT. The chain links TRBV5-5 to TRBJ2-2; no clear D. V dropped 0 bases and J dropped 5 bases, with 5 bases sitting between them. There are 13 residues in the CDR3. Germline CDR1 is SGHKS and CDR2 is YYEKEE (reference sequence).

This rearrangement joins TRBV7-9 to TRBJ2-1; tentative D call: TRBD1 (5 bases). CDR1 and CDR2 from the germline V gene are SEHNR and FQNEAQ (reference sequence). The CDR3 is made up of 15 amino acids. Trimming stripped 7 bases from V and 8 bases from J, with 21 bases between. Here the CDR3 DNA reads TGTGCCAGCAACCATGACAGCCTCGTCCCCCATGAGCAGTTCTTC. As protein: CASNHDSLVPHEQFF.

The chain combines TRBV3-1 (or the pseudogene TRBV3-2) with TRBJ1-2, with 9 positions matching TRBD1. From germline, CDR1 is LGHDT and CDR2 YNNKEL (reference sequence). This CDR3 has 15 amino acids. The V and J ends lost 2 bases and 6 bases, in that order; junction bases with no gene match: 7. The CDR3 bases are TGTGCCAGCAGCCAAATCCGGGACAGGGATCATGGCTACACCTTC. Encoded protein: CASSQIRDRDHGYTF.

This chain's CDR3 is CASSLRLAGGGTDTQYF. The CDR3 DNA reads as TGCGCCAGCAGCTTGAGGCTAGCGGGGGGTGGCACAGATACGCAGTATTTT. This chain links TRBV5-1 with TRBJ2-3; 11 bases fit TRBD2. The CDR3 is made up of 17 amino acids. The V gene's germline CDR1 is SGHRS and CDR2 YFSETQ. The J segment lost 1 base and the V segment lost 1 base, leaving 5 bases of the junction unmatched.

The chain has TRBV7-2 and TRBJ2-1, with 9 nucleotides matching TRBD2. J gave up 5 bases and V 2 bases, and 4 bases lay outside the gene matches. The CDR3 covers 15 residues. Germline-derived CDR1 and CDR2 are SGHTA and FQGNSA. The CDR3 is CASSLKLAGDNEQFF. CDR3 bases: TGTGCCAGCAGCTTAAAACTAGCGGGTGACAATGAGCAGTTCTTC.

This clone was counted once. The V and J genes are TRBV5-1 and TRBJ2-1; TRBD1 agrees at 7 bases. Germline V gives CDR1 SGHRS, CDR2 YFSETQ. V shed 0 bases and J 6 bases; nucleotides not matched to a gene: 3. The CDR3 contains 14 residues. CDR3 nucleotide sequence: TGCGCCAGCAGCTTGGACAGGGGAGCCAATGAGCAGTTCTTC. Amino acid sequence: CASSLDRGANEQFF. Looking up the rest from reference TRBV5-1 and TRBJ2-1 gives the full variable domain: KAGVTQTPRYLIKTRGQQVTLSCSPISGHRSVSWYQQTPGQGLQFLFEYFSETQRNKGNFPGRFSGRQFSNSRSEMNVSTLELGDSALYLCASSLDRGANEQFFGPGTRLTVL.

V and J are TRBV7-2 and TRBJ2-5, with 8 bases that match TRBD1. The CDR3 is made up of 15 amino acids. The germline gives CDR1 SGHTA, CDR2 FQGNSA. J gave up 5 bases and V 5 bases, and 10 bases lay outside the gene matches. The CDR3: CASSARGDRGETQYF. The CDR3 DNA reads as TGTGCCAGCAGCGCCCGCGGAGACAGGGGTGAGACCCAGTACTTC.

The chain combines TRBV2 with TRBJ2-1, with D maybe TRBD1 (6 bases). Germline V gene lookup returns CDR1 SNHLY and CDR2 FYNNEI. The CDR3 spans 12 residues. V was pared by 6 bases and J by 9 bases, with 12 bases between. CDR3 DNA sequence: TGTGCCAGCAGGAGATCAGGGGCTGAGCAGTTCTTC. Its translation is CASRRSGAEQFF.

Written as DNA, the CDR3 is TGTGCCAGCAGTGAGACTAGCGGGGTCTCGTGGGAGACCCAGTACTTC. Encoded protein: CASSETSGVSWETQYF. The V and J genes are TRBV6-1 and TRBJ2-5; 11 bases are a match to TRBD2. The CDR3 consists of 16 residues. With 3 bases clipped from V and 5 bases from J, the junction kept 8 bases outside the gene matches. The V gene's germline CDR1 is MNHNS and CDR2 SASEGT.

This rearrangement joins TRBV3-1 (or the pseudogene TRBV3-2) to TRBJ2-5, with TRBD1 matching over 7 bases. Germline CDR1 reads LGHDT; CDR2 reads YNNKEL (reference sequence). Trimming removed 4 bases from V and 4 bases from J; junction bases left unmatched: 0. The CDR3 is 12 residues long. CDR3 region: CASSPGGETQYF. CDR3 nucleotide sequence: TGTGCCAGCAGCCCAGGGGGAGAGACCCAGTACTTC.

As DNA, the CDR3 is TGTGCCAGCAGTTTTAGAAACAATGAGCAGTTCTTC. Encoded protein: CASSFRNNEQFF. The rearrangement joins TRBV27 to TRBJ2-1; D is ambiguous. CDR1 and CDR2 (germline): MNHEY, SMNVEV (reference sequence). V gave up 3 bases and J gave up 5 bases, with 5 bases separating them. This CDR3 comprises 12 residues.

The rearrangement links TRBV9 to TRBJ1-2; 7 nucleotides agree with TRBD1. V was clipped by 3 bases and J by 2 bases; unmatched bases: 4. The CDR3 has 14 residues. CDR1 and CDR2 (germline): SGDLS, YYNGEE. The CDR3 sequence is CASSAPQGNYGYTF. CDR3 coding DNA: TGTGCCAGCAGCGCCCCACAGGGGAACTATGGCTACACCTTC.

The chain combines TRBV5-6 with TRBJ1-1; D remains unclear. Germline V lookup: CDR1 SGHDT, CDR2 YYEEEE. V was pared by 3 bases and J by 9 bases, with 15 bases between. The CDR3 is 13 amino acids. CDR3 nucleotide sequence: TGTGCCAGCAGCTCAACATCGTCTTCCCAAGCTTTCTTT. Protein: CASSSTSSSQAFF. The entire variable domain, with the rest obtained from reference TRBV5-6 and TRBJ1-1, is as follows: DAGVTQSPTHLIKTRGQQVTLRCSPKSGHDTVSWYQQALGQGPQFIFQYYEEEERQRGNFPDRFSGHQFPNYSSELNVNALLLGDSALYLCASSSTSSSQAFFGQGTRLTVV.

In its sample, this clone was seen many times. This sequence joins TRBV27 and TRBJ2-5, with a weak D call TRBD1 (6 bases). This CDR3 region has 14 residues. Germline V gives CDR1 MNHEY, CDR2 SMNVEV (reference sequence). V was cut by 3 bases and J by 4 bases, with 12 bases left in between. The CDR3 DNA reads as TGTGCCAGCAGTTTGTTCCCAGGGGTAGAGACCCAGTACTTC. This codes for CASSLFPGVETQYF.

The V and J genes are TRBV30 and TRBJ1-1, with TRBD1 as a possible D gene (6 bases). V lost 2 bases and J lost 6, with 13 bases in between. The CDR3 runs to 13 residues. In germline, CDR1 is GTSNPN, CDR2 SVGIG (reference sequence). CDR3 DNA sequence: TGTGCCTGGAGTAAAACAGGGTTCTCTGAAGCTTTCTTT. Translation: CAWSKTGFSEAFF.

V gene TRBV18 combines with J gene TRBJ2-3; 9 bases are shared with TRBD1. V shed 6 bases, J shed 0 bases, and the junction held 13 bases outside the gene matches. This CDR3 is built from 18 residues. Per the germline V gene, CDR1 is KGHSH and CDR2 is LQKENI. The CDR3 coding sequence is TGTGCCAGCTCGCCGAGGGACAGGGACTTACCTAGCACAGATACGCAGTATTTT. Protein sequence: CASSPRDRDLPSTDTQYF.

This clone was seen just once. The rearrangement joins TRBV24-1 to TRBJ2-1; 10 bases map to TRBD2. From germline, CDR1 is KGHDR and CDR2 SFDVKD. The V and J ends lost 4 bases and 2 bases, in that order; junction bases with no gene match: 4. The CDR3 contains 16 residues. The CDR3 loop is CATSESLAGAYNEQFF. CDR3 nucleotides: TGTGCCACCAGTGAAAGCCTAGCGGGGGCCTACAATGAGCAGTTCTTC.

This chain connects TRBV4-2 to TRBJ2-1; TRBD2 is a possible D gene (6 bases). Trimming cost V 4 bases and J 3 bases, with 10 bases left between them. The germline V gene encodes CDR1 LGHNA and CDR2 YNFKEQ. CDR3 size: 14 residues. The CDR3, as DNA: TGTGCCAGCAGCCCGAGCGGGCTCTACAATGAGCAGTTCTTC. This gives the protein CASSPSGLYNEQFF.

The V call is TRBV2, the J call TRBJ1-5, with D maybe TRBD1 (5 bases). The V end was cut by 1 base, the J end by 5 bases, with 12 bases between. Germline-derived CDR1 and CDR2 are SNHLY and FYNNEI. The CDR3 loop spans 15 amino acids. The chain's CDR3 is CASSEDGQGYQPQHF. In DNA form, the CDR3 reads TGTGCCAGCAGTGAAGATGGACAAGGTTATCAGCCCCAGCATTTT.

The J gene is TRBJ2-3, the V gene TRBV27, with 8 nucleotides matching TRBD1. CDR1 MNHEY and CDR2 SMNVEV come from the germline V gene (reference sequence). V gave up 2 bases and J gave up 3 bases; unmatched junction bases: 4. This CDR3 is 15 amino acids long. The CDR3 DNA reads as TGTGCCAGCAGTTTAGGCAGGGGGCGTACAGATACGCAGTATTTT. This gives the protein CASSLGRGRTDTQYF.

The CDR3 is CASSYRSNYNSPLHF. The DNA of the CDR3 is TGTGCCAGCAGCTACCGGTCCAACTATAATTCACCCCTCCACTTT. This sequence joins TRBV5-5 and TRBJ1-6; D is uncertain. CDR1 and CDR2 (germline): SGHKS, YYEKEE (reference sequence). The CDR3 loop spans 15 amino acids. Trimming took off 3 bases at V and 3 bases at J, with 10 bases between the two ends.

The count of this clone is one. The rearrangement joins TRBV21-1 to TRBJ1-2; the DNA was not used to check the table's D call, TRBD1. TRBV21-1 is given as a pseudogene. This CDR3 contains 15 residues. The DNA for the CDR3 is TGTGCCAGCAGCAAGGGGACAGCAGCATACTATGGCTACACCTTC. It translates to CASSKGTAAYYGYTF.

The chain has TRBV6-5 and TRBJ1-2; perhaps TRBD1 as D (5 bases). The V gene's germline CDR1 is MNHEY and CDR2 SVGAGI. The V gene lost 2 bases and the J gene lost 7 bases, with 14 bases spanning the gap. The CDR3 loop spans 14 amino acids. CDR3 protein: CASSYDSGRGGYTF. DNA for the CDR3: TGTGCCAGCAGTTACGATTCCGGGAGGGGTGGCTACACCTTC.